This T cell receptor (beta chain) was identified during a study of post-analysis software for immune sequencing data. Details on this clonotype: Its cognate antigen is unknown.

Study-wide results and caveats: The study found TRBV5-6, TRBV5-1 and TRBV20-1 among several TRBV segments more frequent in patients than controls.

CDR3 length: 16 amino acids. Trimming left V 0 bases short and J 0 bases short, with 11 bases between. The germline V gene has CDR1 LNHNV and CDR2 YYDKDF (reference sequence). Built from TCR beta cDNA, the libraries had unique molecular identifiers in them. In TCRdb, the PCR reads were re-called with MiXCR into one record per CDR3 protein. The sample holds 820,000 or so distinct CDR3 sequences, roughly half seen once. The receptor was derived from a girl aged 5 to 17 with multiple sclerosis. Sample: blood. This sequence joins TRBV15 and TRBJ2-5; the D is unclear. The DNA for the CDR3 is TGTGCCACCAGCAGAGATCGATTGGGGAACCAAGAGACCCAGTACTTC. Translation: CATSRDRLGNQETQYF.